This is a list of T cell receptor beta chains from one sample in a study of blood T cell repertoires in COVID-19. TCRdb's table, derived via immunoSEQ multiplex PCR, lists solely in-frame clones and lacks some. In the table there are a few hundred thousand clones, over 75% of which are singletons. The sequencing input was PBMCs or T cells enriched from blood (not recorded which). The receptors here all came from a middle-aged woman who had recovered from COVID-19. The conserved cysteine and the conserved F or W are not part of the CDR3 here. The order of the fields is V gene, J gene, CDR3 protein.

TRBV5-1	TRBJ2-5	ASSLVAGGLETQY
TRBV7-9	TRBJ2-3	ASSLVGRTDTQY
TRBV7-9	TRBJ1-1	ASSPLRGGTDTEAF
TRBV2	TRBJ2-7	ASASYRGGAYEQY
TRBV19	TRBJ2-7	ASSSGTSGKRTSYEQY
TRBV5-5	TRBJ1-1	ASSLAIWTDTEAF
TRBV7-3	TRBJ2-4	ASSLMGEADIQY
TRBV7-2	TRBJ2-1	ASSSLAGVHNEQF
TRBV28	TRBJ1-2	ASSLPGTVNYGYT
TRBV2	TRBJ1-2	ASSTQGGYT
TRBV9	TRBJ1-2	ASSATFDRVSYGYT
TRBV4-2	TRBJ2-2	ASSQDQERGVPVRAGELF
TRBV11-2	TRBJ2-2	ASSLRTGGGGELF
TRBV7-9	TRBJ2-1	ASNERGLYNEQF
TRBV4-3	TRBJ2-7	ASSRDRTLYEQY
TRBV29-1	TRBJ2-1	SVEVDRNNEQF
TRBV28	TRBJ1-2	ASSLRRANGYT
TRBV24-1	TRBJ2-2	ATSDPWASGELF
TRBV7-8	TRBJ1-1	ASSSAGVGTEAF
TRBV10-3	TRBJ1-2	AISPFEGVGGYT
TRBV9	TRBJ1-2	ASSVGIGLQYGYT
TRBV9	TRBJ2-2	ASSPRLAGNTGELF
TRBV11-2	TRBJ2-7	ASRVTGAHGEQY
TRBV11-3	TRBJ2-7	ASSLDRGGEQY
TRBV7-2	TRBJ1-4	ASSLNGPLEKLF
TRBV10-3	TRBJ2-3	AISEGSGIGTDTQY
TRBV14	TRBJ2-1	ASSQDRGGVYNEQF
TRBV6-5	TRBJ2-7	ASSYSGTSGEQY
TRBV6-5	TRBJ1-1	ASIKTGVSTEAF
TRBV6-6	TRBJ2-7	ASSLAGPTYEQY
TRBV18	TRBJ1-1	ASSSEADTEAF
TRBV10-2	TRBJ1-2	ASSESNRNYGYT
TRBV28	TRBJ1-1	ASSLPREGTEAF
TRBV7-9	TRBJ1-3	ASSLVGFSGNTIY
TRBV19	TRBJ2-5	ASSIAPTHQETQY
TRBV18	TRBJ2-5	ASSPRQGEQETQY
TRBV18	TRBJ2-7	ASSPPLFSYEQY
TRBV5-1	TRBJ2-6	ASSLVSGTGTGANVLT
TRBV9	TRBJ1-2	ASSEEPRGGNYGYT
TRBV9	TRBJ2-3	ASSVGAGALDTQY
TRBV19	TRBJ2-5	ASSLIGQPGQETQY
TRBV3-1/TRBV3-2	TRBJ1-4	ASSQAQGWEKLF
TRBV28	TRBJ2-4	ASTEPGLAKNIQY
TRBV19	TRBJ1-1	ASSMGDTDTEAF
TRBV30	TRBJ2-2	AWSRDSSGELF
TRBV6-6	TRBJ2-5	ASSWAQGEGETQY
TRBV6-5	TRBJ2-2	ASSYLLSGRSGELF
TRBV9	TRBJ2-6	ASTISRSSGANVLT
TRBV14	TRBJ1-2	APGEYSGYT
TRBV28	TRBJ2-7	ASSFSMSEQY